This T cell receptor (beta chain) was retrieved from a study of cytomegalovirus exposure and HLA in healthy donors. In the study overall: Earlier sequencing of around 190 million T cells yielded under 120 million unique TCR beta sequences.

For this clone: The antigen is undetermined.

The germline V and J ends were trimmed by 0 bases and 4 bases, with 12 bases remaining between them. This CDR3 spans 14 amino acids. Germline values: CDR1 GTSNPN, CDR2 SVGIG (reference sequence). Whole-study results and caveats: Sequences of the TCR beta chain were said to predict the HLA-A and HLA-B alleles of most subjects accurately. Confirmation in vitro established that a few CMV-associated chains were specific for CMV antigens.

Use of 60 Vbeta and 13 Jbeta primers characterized the PCR. Profiled with immunoSEQ multiplex PCR; TCRdb holds only in-frame clones, not every one. The sample has roughly 180,000 clones; about 82% are singletons. This rearrangement joins TRBV30 to TRBJ2-5, with D possibly being TRBD2 (6 bases). The sample was PBMCs. The clonotype was recovered from a man between 18 and 29 years old in good health and CMV-seronegative. CDR3 sequence reads: CAWSVLDGRETQYF. As DNA, the CDR3 is TGTGCCTGGAGTGTACTAGACGGGAGAGAGACCCAGTACTTC. Full variable domain (outside the CDR3, taken from reference TRBV30 and TRBJ2-5): SQTIHQWPATLVQPVGSPLSLECTVEGTSNPNLYWYRQAAGRGLQLLFYSVGIGQISSEVPQNLSASRPQDRQFILSSKKLLLSDSGFYLCAWSVLDGRETQYFGPGTRLLVL.